This TCR beta chain was documented in a study of cytomegalovirus exposure and HLA in healthy donors. Whole-study context: Earlier, approximately 190 million T cells were analyzed, and more than 100 million unique TCR beta sequences were found among them.

PCR employed 60 Vbeta and 13 Jbeta primers. Assay used: immunoSEQ multiplex PCR; TCRdb lists only in-frame clones, some missing. In the table there are roughly 100,000 clones, 82% of which are singletons. Findings and limits, study-wide: Being productive about 90% or about 30% of the time was typical of most TCR beta V segments in an earlier analysis. The authors enumerated 150 to 200 TCR beta chains as linked to cytomegalovirus.

This clone came up a few times. Its specificity is not known. This CDR3 is built from 15 residues. These donors, healthy bone marrow donors, were studied. Sequencing used PBMCs. This TCR was recovered from a young man in good health and CMV-seropositive. The rearrangement links TRBV21-1 to TRBJ1-4; TRBD1 is the table's D call and was not checked against the DNA. TRBV21-1 is a documented pseudogene. As DNA, the CDR3 is TGTGCCAGCAGCCGAAGGGACAGACGAAATGAAAAACTGTTTTTT. Amino acid sequence: CASSRRDRRNEKLFF.